Described below is a single TCR beta chain sequence and its context. Original data processing: Reference gene primer amplification gave nucleated cell count estimates. Only in-frame clones appear in the TCRdb table, and some are missing; sequencing was by immunoSEQ multiplex PCR. Clonal size and the V and J genes are those of that table, whereas D and trimming came from the DNA. The data contain some 220,000 clones, around 81% of them singletons. These data come from a study of blood T cell repertoires in COVID-19. Study-wide context: Acute and convalescent COVID-19 samples came from the United States, Italy and Spain.

The CDR3 contains 17 residues. Germline lookup yields CDR1 LGHDT and CDR2 YNNKEL (reference sequence). The junction had 12 bases not matched to a gene; V was cut back by 1 base and J by 8 bases. Material for sequencing was peripheral blood. This TCR derives from a human donor in a cohort sampled during active COVID-19. The V gene is TRBV3-1 (or the pseudogene TRBV3-2), the J gene TRBJ1-4, with 8 nucleotides matching TRBD1. CDR3: CASSQGQGKDVWEKLFF. The CDR3 bases are TGTGCCAGCAGCCAAGGACAGGGGAAGGATGTGTGGGAAAAACTGTTTTTT.